This TCR beta chain was profiled in a study of blood T cell repertoires in COVID-19. The J segment lost 1 base and the V segment lost 6 bases, leaving 3 bases of the junction unmatched. Looked up from germline, CDR1 is SGHTA and CDR2 is FQGNSA. This CDR3 comprises 14 residues. The authors' processing: Scientists estimated how many nucleated cells there were by amplifying reference gene primers. The data were produced by immunoSEQ multiplex PCR, yet TCRdb's version contains in-frame clones alone and is incomplete. The V and J calls and clone size were taken over from that table, and D and trimming were inferred from the DNA. The data contain approximately 82,000 clones, around 80% of them seen just once; the ten biggest clones take up less than 9%.

Sample: peripheral blood. The gene calls are TRBV7-2 and TRBJ1-5, with TRBD1 matching over 7 bases. This clonotype originated in a man aged 50 to 60 with active or convalescent COVID-19. The CDR3 region is CASRTGESNQPQHF. The CDR3 nucleotides are TGTGCCAGCAGAACAGGGGAAAGCAATCAGCCCCAGCATTTT. The full variable domain, its missing parts supplied by reference TRBV7-2 and TRBJ1-5, is GAGVSQSPSNKVTEKGKDVELRCDPISGHTALYWYRQSLGQGLEFLIYFQGNSAPDKSGLPSDRFSAERTGGSVSTLTIQRTQQEDSAVYLCASRTGESNQPQHFGDGTRLSIL.